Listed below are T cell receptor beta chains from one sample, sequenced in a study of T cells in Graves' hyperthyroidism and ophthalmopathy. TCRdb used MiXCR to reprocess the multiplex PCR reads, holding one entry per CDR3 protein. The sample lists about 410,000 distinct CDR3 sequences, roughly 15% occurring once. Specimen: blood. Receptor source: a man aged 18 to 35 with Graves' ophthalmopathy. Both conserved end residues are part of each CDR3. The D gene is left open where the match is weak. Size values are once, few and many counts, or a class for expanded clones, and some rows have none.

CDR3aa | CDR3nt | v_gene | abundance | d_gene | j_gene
CASSGVGPRGRWFPEQFF | TGTGCCAGCAGTGGGGTAGGACCCAGGGGGCGATGGTTCCCTGAGCAGTTCTTC | TRBV6-1 | many | TRBD1 | TRBJ2-1
CASSSEGGDEQYF | TGCGCCAGCAGCTCCGAGGGAGGCGACGAGCAGTACTTC | TRBV5-1 | many | . | TRBJ2-7
CASTSSGRFADTQYF | TGTGCCAGTACCTCGAGCGGGAGGTTCGCAGATACGCAGTATTTT | TRBV19 | . | TRBD2 | TRBJ2-3
CASSPLGANTEAFF | TGTGCCAGCTCACCACTGGGGGCGAACACTGAAGCTTTCTTT | TRBV18 | . | . | TRBJ1-1
CASSWYEQYF | TGTGCCAGCAGCTGGTACGAGCAGTACTTC | TRBV11-2 | many | . | TRBJ2-7
CASSLDRLAEGYNEQFF | TGTGCCAGCAGCTTAGACCGCCTAGCGGAGGGGTATAATGAGCAGTTCTTC | TRBV7-9 | many | TRBD2 | TRBJ2-1
CASSPGTSRTGELFF | TGTGCCAGCAGCCCAGGGACTAGCCGTACCGGGGAGCTGTTTTTT | TRBV11-3 | many | TRBD2 | TRBJ2-2
CSAREWDTQYF | TGCAGTGCTAGAGAATGGGATACGCAGTATTTT | TRBV20-1 | many | . | TRBJ2-3
CASRVRGPLDTQYF | TGTGCCAGCAGAGTACGTGGGCCCCTCGATACGCAGTATTTT | TRBV6-1 | few | . | TRBJ2-3
CASSLTKNIQYF | TGTGCCAGCAGCTTGACCAAAAACATTCAGTACTTC | TRBV5-5 | many | . | TRBJ2-4
CASSLGVRGSKNNEQFF | TGTGCCAGCAGCTTAGGAGTGAGAGGATCCAAAAACAATGAGCAGTTCTTC | TRBV11-1 | many | . | TRBJ2-1
CAIGGRELADTQYF | TGTGCCATCGGTGGGCGGGAGCTTGCAGATACGCAGTATTTT | TRBV10-3 | many | TRBD2 | TRBJ2-3
CASSLMLKVGQQNTEAFF | TGCGCCAGCAGCTTGATGCTTAAAGTCGGGCAGCAGAACACTGAAGCTTTCTTT | TRBV5-1 | many | . | TRBJ1-1
CASSDGGQGTGELFF | TGTGCCAGCAGTGATGGGGGACAGGGAACCGGGGAGCTGTTTTTT | TRBV2 | few | TRBD1 | TRBJ2-2
CATSGAAIGYRSGANVLTF | TGTGCCACCAGCGGAGCGGCTATCGGGTACCGCTCTGGGGCCAACGTCCTGACTTTC | TRBV15 | many | . | TRBJ2-6
CASSHPAEGDTYNEQFF | TGCGCCAGCAGCCATCCCGCAGAGGGGGATACCTACAATGAGCAGTTCTTC | TRBV4-1 | . | . | TRBJ2-1